A single count supports the clone carrying this T cell receptor (beta chain). Germline lookup yields CDR1 SNHLY and CDR2 FYNNEI. CDR3 length: 13 amino acids. V was clipped by 6 bases and J by 5 bases; unmatched bases: 3. The data were taken from a study of shared clonotypes between healthy human individuals. Input per replicate PCR of unsorted PBMC was roughly 290 ng DNA, corresponding to around 28,000 T cell genomes. Clones were read by immunoSEQ multiplex PCR, and TCRdb kept only the in-frame ones, dropping some. The table has 490,000 or so clones, roughly 85% seen once. Input material: PBMCs. V and J are TRBV2 and TRBJ1-1; TRBD1 aligns across 10 bases. This sequence was found in a middle-aged woman in good health. Some clones in this sample may be carry-over from other donors' samples. Written as DNA, the CDR3 is TGTGCCAGCAGAGGGACAGGGGTGACTGAAGCTTTCTTT. Its protein is CASRGTGVTEAFF.